Listed here are 7 T cell receptor beta chains from one sample, sequenced in a study of breast tumors, draining lymph nodes, adjacent tissues. Axillary draining lymph nodes of breast cancer patients supplied the node samples. In TCRdb, the multiplex PCR reads were re-called with MiXCR into one record per CDR3 protein. The sample carries approximately 300,000 distinct CDR3 sequences, 30% recorded once. The source material was axillary lymph node tissue. These receptors originate from a female donor with breast cancer. Some clones in this sample may be carry-over from other donors' samples.

The gene calls are TRBV3-1 and TRBJ1-3; D gene ambiguous. The CDR3 is made up of 16 amino acids. CDR1 is LGHDT and CDR2 is YNNKEL in the germline V gene (reference sequence). Deletions cut 0 bases from V and 1 base from J, with 10 bases between. The CDR3 region is CASSQDFRGSGNTIYF. The CDR3 DNA reads as TGTGCCAGCAGCCAAGATTTTCGGGGTTCTGGAAACACCATATATTTT.

A word on this clonotype: A much more abundant neighbour one base away suggests this may be a read error. This chain uses TRBV20-1 with TRBJ2-1; TRBD2 aligns across 13 bases. The CDR3 is 18 residues long. CDR1 and CDR2 (germline): DFQATT, SNEGSKA (reference sequence). The chain's CDR3 is CSAFIGLAGDKLYSEQFF. For the CDR3, the DNA is TGCAGTGCGTTTATAGGACTAGCGGGAGATAAACTCTACAGTGAGCAGTTCTTC.

Turning to this clonotype: A much bigger clone sits one base away, suggesting this may be a read error. The V gene is TRBV6-5, the J gene TRBJ2-3; D uncertain. This CDR3 comprises 16 residues. Looked up from germline, CDR1 is MNHEY and CDR2 is SVGAGI. CDR3 loop: CASSHSRLPRLDTQYF. The DNA of the CDR3 is TGTGCCAGCAGTCACTCGCGGCTCCCAAGGCTAGATACGCAGTATTTT.

The chain joins TRBV7-6 to TRBJ2-1, with D possibly called TRBD1 or TRBD2 (9 bases each). Per germline, CDR1 SGHVS and CDR2 FNYEAQ. This CDR3 is 19 amino acids long. Trimming took 2 bases from V and 5 from J, leaving 25 bases between them. CDR3 coding DNA: TGTGCCAGCAGCTTATACAGGGGGCGCGCTAGCGGGACCCACAATGAGCAGTTCTTC. As protein: CASSLYRGRASGTHNEQFF.

This clonotype has just a few counts. The rearrangement uses TRBV6-1 and TRBJ2-1; D is undetermined. Germline V gene lookup returns CDR1 MNHNS and CDR2 SASEGT. The CDR3 runs to 15 residues. V lost 2 bases and J lost 2, with 10 bases in between. The CDR3 sequence: CASSEFAPTYNEQFF. CDR3 DNA sequence: TGTGCCAGCAGTGAATTCGCTCCCACCTACAATGAGCAGTTCTTC.

The chain combines TRBV6-5 with TRBJ2-5; tentative D call: TRBD2 (5 bases). Trimming removed 3 bases from V and 7 bases from J, with 15 bases in between. The CDR3 totals 14 residues. Germline V lookup: CDR1 MNHEY, CDR2 SVGAGI. In DNA, the CDR3 is TGTGCCAGCAGTTATCGTTTGGGGAGCGGGACCCAGTACTTC. Residues: CASSYRLGSGTQYF.

This clonotype has more than one count but fewer than ten. The rearrangement uses TRBV6-5 and TRBJ2-1, with 12 bases identical to TRBD2. This CDR3 region has 15 residues. V was clipped by 2 bases and J by 10 bases; unmatched bases: 6. CDR1 is MNHEY, CDR2 SVGAGI, per germline. CDR3 in DNA: TGTGCCAGCAGTTACCGACTAGCGGGAGATAGGGAGCAGTTCTTC. Translation gives CASSYRLAGDREQFF.